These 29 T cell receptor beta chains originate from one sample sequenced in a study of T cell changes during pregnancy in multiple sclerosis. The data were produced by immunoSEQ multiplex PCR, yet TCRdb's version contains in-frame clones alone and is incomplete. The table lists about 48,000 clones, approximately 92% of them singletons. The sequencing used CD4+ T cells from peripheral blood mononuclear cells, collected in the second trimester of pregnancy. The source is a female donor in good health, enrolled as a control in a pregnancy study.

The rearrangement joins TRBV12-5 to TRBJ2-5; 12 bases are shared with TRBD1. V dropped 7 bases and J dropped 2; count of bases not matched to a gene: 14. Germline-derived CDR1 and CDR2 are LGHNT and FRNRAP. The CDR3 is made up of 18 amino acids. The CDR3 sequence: CASANLGQGAPIQETQYF. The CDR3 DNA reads TGTGCTAGTGCGAACTTGGGACAGGGGGCCCCAATACAAGAGACCCAGTACTTC.

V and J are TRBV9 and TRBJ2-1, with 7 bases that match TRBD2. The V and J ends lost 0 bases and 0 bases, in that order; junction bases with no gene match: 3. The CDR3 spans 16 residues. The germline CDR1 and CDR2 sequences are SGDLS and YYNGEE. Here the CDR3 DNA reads TGTGCCAGCAGCGTAGGGGGGACTATCTCCTACAATGAGCAGTTCTTC. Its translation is CASSVGGTISYNEQFF.

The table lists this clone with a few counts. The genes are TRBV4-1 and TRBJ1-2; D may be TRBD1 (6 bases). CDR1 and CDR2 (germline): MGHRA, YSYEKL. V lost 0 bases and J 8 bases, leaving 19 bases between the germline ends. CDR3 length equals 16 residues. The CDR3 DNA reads TGCGCCAGCAGCCAAGATCGGGCTAGGGGGATAAAGGGCTACACCTTC. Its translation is CASSQDRARGIKGYTF.

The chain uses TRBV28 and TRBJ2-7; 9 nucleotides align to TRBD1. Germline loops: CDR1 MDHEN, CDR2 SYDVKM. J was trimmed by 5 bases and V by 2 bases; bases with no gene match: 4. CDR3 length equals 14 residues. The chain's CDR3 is CASSLKYRGHEQYF. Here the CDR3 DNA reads TGTGCCAGCAGTTTAAAGTACAGGGGGCACGAGCAGTACTTC.

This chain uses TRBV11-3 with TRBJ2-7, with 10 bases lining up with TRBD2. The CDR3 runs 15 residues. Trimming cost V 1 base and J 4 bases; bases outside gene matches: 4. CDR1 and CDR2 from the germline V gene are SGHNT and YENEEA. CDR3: CASSLGSTSGYEQYF. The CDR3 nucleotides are TGTGCCAGCAGCTTAGGGTCGACTAGCGGGTACGAGCAGTACTTC.

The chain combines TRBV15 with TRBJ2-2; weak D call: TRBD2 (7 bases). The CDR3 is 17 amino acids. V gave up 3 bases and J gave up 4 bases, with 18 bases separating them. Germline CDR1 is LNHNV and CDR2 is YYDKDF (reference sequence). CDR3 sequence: CATSRDPGRGATGELFF. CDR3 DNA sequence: TGTGCCACCAGCAGGGACCCGGGGAGGGGGGCCACCGGGGAGCTGTTTTTT. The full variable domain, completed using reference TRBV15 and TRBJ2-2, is DAMVIQNPRYQVTQFGKPVTLSCSQTLNHNVMYWYQQKSSQAPKLLFHYYDKDFNNEADTPDNFQSRRPNTSFCFLDIRSPGLGDTAMYLCATSRDPGRGATGELFFGEGSRLTVL.

CDR3 in DNA: TGTGCCTGGGTGGGACAGGGAACCTACGAGCAGTACTTC. Translated, it gives CAWVGQGTYEQYF. V usage is TRBV30 and J usage is TRBJ2-7; TRBD1 agrees at 9 bases. Germline V gene sequence: CDR1 GTSNPN, CDR2 SVGIG (reference sequence). CDR3 length: 13 residues. J was trimmed by 2 bases and V by 5 bases; bases with no gene match: 4.

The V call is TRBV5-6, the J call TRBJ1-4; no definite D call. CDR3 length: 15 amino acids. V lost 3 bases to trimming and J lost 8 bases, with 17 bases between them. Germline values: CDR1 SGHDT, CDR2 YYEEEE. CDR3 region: CASSSQGRGTEKLFF. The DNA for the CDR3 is TGTGCCAGCAGCTCTCAAGGGCGGGGTACCGAAAAACTGTTTTTT.

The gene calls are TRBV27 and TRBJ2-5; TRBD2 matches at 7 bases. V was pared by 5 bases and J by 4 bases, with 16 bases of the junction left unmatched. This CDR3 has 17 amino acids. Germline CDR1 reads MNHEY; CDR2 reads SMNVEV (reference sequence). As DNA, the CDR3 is TGTGCCAGCAGTCCCCGGCGGCGGGAGTATTTGGGAGAGACCCAGTACTTC. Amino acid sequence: CASSPRRREYLGETQYF.

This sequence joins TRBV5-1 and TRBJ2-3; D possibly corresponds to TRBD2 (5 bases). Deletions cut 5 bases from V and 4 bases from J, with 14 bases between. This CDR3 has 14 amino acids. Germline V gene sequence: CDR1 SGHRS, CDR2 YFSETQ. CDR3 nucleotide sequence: TGCGCCAGCAGGTCAGGAGCGAGGGCAGATACGCAGTATTTT. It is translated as CASRSGARADTQYF.

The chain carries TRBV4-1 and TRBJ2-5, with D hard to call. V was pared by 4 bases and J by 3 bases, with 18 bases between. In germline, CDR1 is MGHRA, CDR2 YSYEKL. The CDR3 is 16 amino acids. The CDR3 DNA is TGCGCCAGCAGCCCTTACCTGTCCGGTCGCGAAGAGACCCAGTACTTC. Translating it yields CASSPYLSGREETQYF.

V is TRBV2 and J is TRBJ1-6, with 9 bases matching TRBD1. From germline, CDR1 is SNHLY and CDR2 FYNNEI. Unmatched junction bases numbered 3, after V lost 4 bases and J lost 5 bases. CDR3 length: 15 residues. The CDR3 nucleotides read TGTGCCAGCAGTGTGGACAGGGGCCATAATTCACCCCTCCACTTT. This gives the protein CASSVDRGHNSPLHF.

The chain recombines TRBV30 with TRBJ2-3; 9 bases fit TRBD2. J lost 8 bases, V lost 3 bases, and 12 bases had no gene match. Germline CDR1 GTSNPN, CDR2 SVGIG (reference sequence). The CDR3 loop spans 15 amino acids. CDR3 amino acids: CAWRPDWAGGPTQYF. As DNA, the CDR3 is TGTGCCTGGAGGCCCGACTGGGCGGGAGGGCCTACGCAGTATTTT.

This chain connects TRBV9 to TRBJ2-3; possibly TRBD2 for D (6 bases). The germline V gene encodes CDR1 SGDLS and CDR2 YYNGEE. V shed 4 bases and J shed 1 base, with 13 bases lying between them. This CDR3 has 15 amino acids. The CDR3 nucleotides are TGTGCCAGCAGCTCCTCGGCTAGCGGCACAGATACGCAGTATTTT. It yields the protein CASSSSASGTDTQYF.

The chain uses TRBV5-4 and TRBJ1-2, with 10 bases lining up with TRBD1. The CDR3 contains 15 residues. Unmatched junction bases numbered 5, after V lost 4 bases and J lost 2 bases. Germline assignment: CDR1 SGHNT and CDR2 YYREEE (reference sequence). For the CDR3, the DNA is TGTGCCAGCAGCAGGCCGGGACAGGGGAACTATGGCTACACCTTC. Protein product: CASSRPGQGNYGYTF.

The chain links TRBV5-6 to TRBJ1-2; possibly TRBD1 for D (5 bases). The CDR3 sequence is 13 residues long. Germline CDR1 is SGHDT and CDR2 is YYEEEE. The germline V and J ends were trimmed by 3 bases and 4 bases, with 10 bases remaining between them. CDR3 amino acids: CASSSRVVYGYTF. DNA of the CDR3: TGTGCCAGCAGCTCCAGGGTGGTCTATGGCTACACCTTC.

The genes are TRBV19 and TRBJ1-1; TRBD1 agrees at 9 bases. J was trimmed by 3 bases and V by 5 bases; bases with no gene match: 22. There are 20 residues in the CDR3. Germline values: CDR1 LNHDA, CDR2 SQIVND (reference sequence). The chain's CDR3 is CASSEGQGGFEKPKDTEAFF. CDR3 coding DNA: TGTGCCAGTAGTGAGGGACAGGGAGGGTTTGAGAAACCGAAGGACACTGAAGCTTTCTTT.

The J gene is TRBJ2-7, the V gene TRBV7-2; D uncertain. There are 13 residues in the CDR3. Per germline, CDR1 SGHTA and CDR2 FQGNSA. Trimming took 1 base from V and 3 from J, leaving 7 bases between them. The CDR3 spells CASSLEPIYEQYF. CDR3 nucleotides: TGTGCCAGCAGCTTAGAGCCTATCTACGAGCAGTACTTC.

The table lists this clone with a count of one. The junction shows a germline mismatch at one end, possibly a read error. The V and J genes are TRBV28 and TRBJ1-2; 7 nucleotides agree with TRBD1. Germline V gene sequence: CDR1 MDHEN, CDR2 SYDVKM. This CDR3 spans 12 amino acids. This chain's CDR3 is CASSYLPGQIFF. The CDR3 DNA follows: TGTGCCAGCAGTTACCTCCCGGGACAGATATTCTTC.

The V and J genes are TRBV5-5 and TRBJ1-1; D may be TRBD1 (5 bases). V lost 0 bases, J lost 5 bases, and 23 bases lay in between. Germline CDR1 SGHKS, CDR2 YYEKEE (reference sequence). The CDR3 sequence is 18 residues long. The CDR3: CASSLDRGQRVSRTEAFF. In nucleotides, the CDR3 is TGTGCCAGCAGCTTGGACCGCGGACAAAGGGTGAGTCGAACTGAAGCTTTCTTT.

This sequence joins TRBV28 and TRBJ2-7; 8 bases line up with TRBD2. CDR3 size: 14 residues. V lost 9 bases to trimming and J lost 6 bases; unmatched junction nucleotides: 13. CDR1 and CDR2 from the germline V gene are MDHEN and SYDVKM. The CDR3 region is CASHRTSREFEQYF. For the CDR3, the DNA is TGTGCCAGTCACCGGACTAGCAGAGAATTCGAGCAGTACTTC.

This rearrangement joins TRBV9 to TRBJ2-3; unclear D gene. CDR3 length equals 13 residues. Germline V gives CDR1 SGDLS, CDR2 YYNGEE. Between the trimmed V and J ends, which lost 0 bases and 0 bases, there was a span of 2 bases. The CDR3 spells CASSVASTDTQYF. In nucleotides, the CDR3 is TGTGCCAGCAGCGTAGCTAGCACAGATACGCAGTATTTT.

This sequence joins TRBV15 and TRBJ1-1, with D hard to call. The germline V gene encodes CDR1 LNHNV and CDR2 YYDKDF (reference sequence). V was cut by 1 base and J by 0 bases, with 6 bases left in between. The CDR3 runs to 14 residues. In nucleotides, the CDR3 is TGTGCCACCAGCAGAGGTAGCCTGAACACTGAAGCTTTCTTT. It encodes CATSRGSLNTEAFF.

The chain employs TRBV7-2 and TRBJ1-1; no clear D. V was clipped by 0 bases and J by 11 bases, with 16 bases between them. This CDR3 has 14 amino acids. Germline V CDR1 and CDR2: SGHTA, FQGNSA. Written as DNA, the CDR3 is TGTGCCAGCAGCTTAGCGCGGGCGCCCCGGAAGGCTTTCTTT. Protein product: CASSLARAPRKAFF.

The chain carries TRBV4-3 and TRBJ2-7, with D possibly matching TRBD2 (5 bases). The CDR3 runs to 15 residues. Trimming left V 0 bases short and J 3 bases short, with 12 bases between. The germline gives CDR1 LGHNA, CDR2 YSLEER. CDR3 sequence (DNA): TGCGCCAGCAGCCAAGATCTCCGGGATCACTACGAGCAGTACTTC. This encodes CASSQDLRDHYEQYF.

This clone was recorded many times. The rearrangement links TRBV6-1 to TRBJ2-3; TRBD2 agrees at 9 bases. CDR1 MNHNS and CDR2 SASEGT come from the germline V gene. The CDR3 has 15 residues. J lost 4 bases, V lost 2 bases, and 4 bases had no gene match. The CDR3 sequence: CASSEWSGRSDTQYF. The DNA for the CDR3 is TGTGCCAGCAGTGAATGGAGCGGGAGGTCAGATACGCAGTATTTT.

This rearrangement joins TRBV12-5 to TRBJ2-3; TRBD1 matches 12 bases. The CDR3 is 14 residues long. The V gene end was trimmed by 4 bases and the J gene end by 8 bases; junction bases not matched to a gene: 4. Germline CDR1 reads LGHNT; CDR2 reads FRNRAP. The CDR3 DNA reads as TGTGCTAGTGGTTCTGGGGACAGGGGGCGTACGCAGTATTTT. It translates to CASGSGDRGRTQYF.

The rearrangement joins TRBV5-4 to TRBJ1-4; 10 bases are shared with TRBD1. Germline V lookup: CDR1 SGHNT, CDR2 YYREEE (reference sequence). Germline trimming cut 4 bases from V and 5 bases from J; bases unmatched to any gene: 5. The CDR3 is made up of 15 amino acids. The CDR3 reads CASSVEDRGNEKLFF. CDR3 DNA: TGTGCCAGCAGCGTAGAGGACAGGGGGAATGAAAAACTGTTTTTT.

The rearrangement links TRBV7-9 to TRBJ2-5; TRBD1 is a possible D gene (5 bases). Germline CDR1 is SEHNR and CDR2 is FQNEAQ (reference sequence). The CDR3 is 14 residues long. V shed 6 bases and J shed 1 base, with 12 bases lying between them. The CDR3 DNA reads TGTGCCAGCAGTTTACAGGTTCTCCAAGAGACCCAGTACTTC. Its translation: CASSLQVLQETQYF.